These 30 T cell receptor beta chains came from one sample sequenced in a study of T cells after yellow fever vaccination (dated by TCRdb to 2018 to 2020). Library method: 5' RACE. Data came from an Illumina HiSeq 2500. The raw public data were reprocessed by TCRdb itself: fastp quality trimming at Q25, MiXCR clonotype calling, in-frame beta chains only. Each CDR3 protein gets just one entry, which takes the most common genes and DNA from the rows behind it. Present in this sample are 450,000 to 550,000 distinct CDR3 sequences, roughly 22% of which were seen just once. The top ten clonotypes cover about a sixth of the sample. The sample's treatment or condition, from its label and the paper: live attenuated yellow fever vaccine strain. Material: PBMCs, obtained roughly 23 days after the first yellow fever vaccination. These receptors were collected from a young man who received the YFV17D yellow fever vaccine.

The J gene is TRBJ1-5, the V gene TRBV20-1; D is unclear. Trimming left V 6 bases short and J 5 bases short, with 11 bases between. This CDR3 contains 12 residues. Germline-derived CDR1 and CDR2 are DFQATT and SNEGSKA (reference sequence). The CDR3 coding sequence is TGCAGTGCCACGGACGGAGATCAGCCCCAGCATTTT. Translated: CSATDGDQPQHF.

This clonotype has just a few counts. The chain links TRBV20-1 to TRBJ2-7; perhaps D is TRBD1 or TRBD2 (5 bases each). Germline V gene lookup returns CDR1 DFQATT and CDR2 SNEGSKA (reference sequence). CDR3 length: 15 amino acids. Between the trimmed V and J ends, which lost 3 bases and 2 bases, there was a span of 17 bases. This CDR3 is CSASHLEGDAYEQYF. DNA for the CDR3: TGCAGTGCTAGCCACCTCGAAGGGGACGCCTACGAGCAGTACTTC.

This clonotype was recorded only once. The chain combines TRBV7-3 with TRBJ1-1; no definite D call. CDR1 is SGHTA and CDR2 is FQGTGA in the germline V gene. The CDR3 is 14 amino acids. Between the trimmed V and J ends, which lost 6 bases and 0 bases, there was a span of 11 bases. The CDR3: CASRRSPMNTEAFF. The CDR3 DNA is TGTGCCAGCAGGCGCAGTCCGATGAACACTGAAGCTTTCTTT.

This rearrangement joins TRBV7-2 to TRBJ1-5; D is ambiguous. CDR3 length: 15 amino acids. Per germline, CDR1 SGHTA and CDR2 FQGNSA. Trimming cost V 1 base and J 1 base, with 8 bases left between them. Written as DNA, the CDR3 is TGTGCCAGCAGCTTAGTGTCGATGAGCAATCAGCCCCAGCATTTT. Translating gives CASSLVSMSNQPQHF. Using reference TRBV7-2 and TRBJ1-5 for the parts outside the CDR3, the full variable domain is GAGVSQSPSNKVTEKGKDVELRCDPISGHTALYWYRQSLGQGLEFLIYFQGNSAPDKSGLPSDRFSAERTGGSVSTLTIQRTQQEDSAVYLCASSLVSMSNQPQHFGDGTRLSIL.

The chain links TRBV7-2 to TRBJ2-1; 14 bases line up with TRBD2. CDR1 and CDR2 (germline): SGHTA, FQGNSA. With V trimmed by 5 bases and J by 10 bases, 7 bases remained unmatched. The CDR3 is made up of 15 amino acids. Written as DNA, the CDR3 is TGTGCCAGCAGCCCTCTTGGACTAGCGGGGGGCGAGCAGTTCTTC. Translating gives CASSPLGLAGGEQFF.

The CDR3 reads CATSDPRATETQYF. CDR3 sequence (DNA): TGTGCCACCAGTGACCCAAGGGCGACGGAGACCCAGTACTTC. This chain links TRBV24-1 with TRBJ2-5, with D unclear. In germline, CDR1 is KGHDR, CDR2 SFDVKD. CDR3 length: 14 residues. V dropped 4 bases and J dropped 5 bases, with 13 bases sitting between them.

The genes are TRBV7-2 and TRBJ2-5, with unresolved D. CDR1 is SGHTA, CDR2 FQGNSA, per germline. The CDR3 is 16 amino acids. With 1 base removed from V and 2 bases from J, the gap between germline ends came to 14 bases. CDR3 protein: CASSLDGFGHQETQYF. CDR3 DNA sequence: TGTGCCAGCAGCTTAGACGGTTTTGGGCATCAAGAGACCCAGTACTTC.

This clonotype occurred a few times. The CDR3 loop reads CASSKTGLDYGYTF. The CDR3 nucleotides read TGTGCCAGCAGTAAAACAGGGTTGGACTATGGCTACACCTTC. The chain carries TRBV28 and TRBJ1-2; perhaps TRBD1 as D (6 bases). Between the trimmed V and J ends, which lost 5 bases and 3 bases, there was a span of 13 bases. The length of the CDR3 is 14 residues. In germline, CDR1 is MDHEN, CDR2 SYDVKM.

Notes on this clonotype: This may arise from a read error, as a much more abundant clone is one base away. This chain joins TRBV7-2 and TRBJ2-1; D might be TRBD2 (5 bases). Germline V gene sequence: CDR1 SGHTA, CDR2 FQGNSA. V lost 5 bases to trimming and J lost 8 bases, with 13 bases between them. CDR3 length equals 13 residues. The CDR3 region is CASSPRLGDEQFF. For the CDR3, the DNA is TGTGCCAGCAGCCCACGACTCGGGGATGAGCAGTTCTTC.

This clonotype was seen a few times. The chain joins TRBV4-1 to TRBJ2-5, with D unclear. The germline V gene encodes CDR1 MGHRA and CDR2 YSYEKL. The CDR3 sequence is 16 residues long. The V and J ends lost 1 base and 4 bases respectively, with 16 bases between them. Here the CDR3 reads CASSQGVVAAVETQYF. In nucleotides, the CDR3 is TGCGCCAGCAGCCAAGGGGTAGTGGCGGCGGTAGAGACCCAGTACTTC.

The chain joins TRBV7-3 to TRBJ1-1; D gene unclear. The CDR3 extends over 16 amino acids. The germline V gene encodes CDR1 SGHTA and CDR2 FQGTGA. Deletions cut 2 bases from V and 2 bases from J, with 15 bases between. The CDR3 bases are TGTGCCAGCAGCTTACAACCCCCGACGGAAAACACTGAAGCTTTCTTT. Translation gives CASSLQPPTENTEAFF.

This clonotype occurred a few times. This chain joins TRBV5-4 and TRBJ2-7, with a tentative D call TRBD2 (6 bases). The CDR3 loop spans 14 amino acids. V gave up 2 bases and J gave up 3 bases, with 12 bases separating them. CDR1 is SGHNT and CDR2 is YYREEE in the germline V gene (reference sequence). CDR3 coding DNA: TGTGCCAGCAGCTTTGGAGGGTTAGGCTACGAGCAGTACTTC. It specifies CASSFGGLGYEQYF.

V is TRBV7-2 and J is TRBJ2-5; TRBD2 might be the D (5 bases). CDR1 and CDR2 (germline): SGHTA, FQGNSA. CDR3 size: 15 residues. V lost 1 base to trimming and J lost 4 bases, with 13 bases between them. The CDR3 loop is CASSLEQWAGETQYF. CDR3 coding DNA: TGTGCCAGCAGCTTAGAGCAGTGGGCGGGAGAGACCCAGTACTTC.

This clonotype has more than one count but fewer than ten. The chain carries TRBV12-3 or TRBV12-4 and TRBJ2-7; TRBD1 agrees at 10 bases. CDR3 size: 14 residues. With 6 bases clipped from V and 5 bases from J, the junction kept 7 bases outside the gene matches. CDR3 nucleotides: TGTGCCAGCAGCCAAGGGACAGGGGCCCACGAGCAGTACGTC. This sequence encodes CASSQGTGAHEQYV.

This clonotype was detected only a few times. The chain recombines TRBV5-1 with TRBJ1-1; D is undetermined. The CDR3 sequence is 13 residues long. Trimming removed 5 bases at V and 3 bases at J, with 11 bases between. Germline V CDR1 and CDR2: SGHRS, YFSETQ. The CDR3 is CASSSAPDTEAFF. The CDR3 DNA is TGCGCCAGCAGTTCGGCTCCGGACACTGAAGCTTTCTTT.

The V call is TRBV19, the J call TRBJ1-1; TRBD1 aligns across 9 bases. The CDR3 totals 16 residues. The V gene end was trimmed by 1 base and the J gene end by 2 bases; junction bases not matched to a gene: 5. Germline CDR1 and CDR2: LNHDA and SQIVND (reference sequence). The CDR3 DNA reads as TGTGCCAGTAGTATAGGGACAGGGGATTACAACACTGAAGCTTTCTTT. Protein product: CASSIGTGDYNTEAFF. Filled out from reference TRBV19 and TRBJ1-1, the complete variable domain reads DGGITQSPKYLFRKEGQNVTLSCEQNLNHDAMYWYRQDPGQGLRLIYYSQIVNDFQKGDIAEGYSVSREKKESFPLTVTSAQKNPTAFYLCASSIGTGDYNTEAFFGQGTRLTVV.

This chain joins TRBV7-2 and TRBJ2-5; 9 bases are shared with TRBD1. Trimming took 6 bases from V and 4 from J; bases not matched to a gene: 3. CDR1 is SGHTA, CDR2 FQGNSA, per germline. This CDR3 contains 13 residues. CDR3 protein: CASRWTGVETQYF. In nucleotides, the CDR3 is TGTGCCAGCAGATGGACAGGGGTAGAGACCCAGTACTTC.

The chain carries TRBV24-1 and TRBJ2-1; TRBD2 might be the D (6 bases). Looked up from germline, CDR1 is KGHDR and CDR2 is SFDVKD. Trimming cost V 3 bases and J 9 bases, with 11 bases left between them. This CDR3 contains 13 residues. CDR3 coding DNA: TGTGCCACCAGTGATCCCCCGGGGGTTGAGCAGTTCTTC. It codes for CATSDPPGVEQFF.

For the CDR3, the DNA is TGTGCCAGCAGTCTGGCAGCTTCCAATGAGCAGTTCTTC. It yields the protein CASSLAASNEQFF. The chain uses TRBV25-1 and TRBJ2-1, with D unresolved. Germline loops: CDR1 MGHDK, CDR2 SYGVNS. The CDR3 extends over 13 amino acids. V was cut by 5 bases and J by 6 bases, with 11 bases left in between.

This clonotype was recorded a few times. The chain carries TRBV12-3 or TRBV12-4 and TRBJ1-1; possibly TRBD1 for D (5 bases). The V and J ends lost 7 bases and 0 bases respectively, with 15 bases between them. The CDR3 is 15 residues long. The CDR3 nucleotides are TGTGCCAGCATTCTCATGGGGGGGGTGAACACTGAAGCTTTCTTT. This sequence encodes CASILMGGVNTEAFF.

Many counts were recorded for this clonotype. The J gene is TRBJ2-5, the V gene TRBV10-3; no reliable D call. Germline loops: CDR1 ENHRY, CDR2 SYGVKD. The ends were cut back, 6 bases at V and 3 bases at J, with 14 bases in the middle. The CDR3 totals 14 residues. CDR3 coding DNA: TGTGCCATCAGGTCAACCCGAAGGGAAGAGACCCAGTACTTC. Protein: CAIRSTRREETQYF.

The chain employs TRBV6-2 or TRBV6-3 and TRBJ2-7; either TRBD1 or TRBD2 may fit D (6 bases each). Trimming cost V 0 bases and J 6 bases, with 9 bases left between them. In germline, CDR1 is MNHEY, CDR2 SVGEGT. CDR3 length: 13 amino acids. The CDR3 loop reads CASSYSGGREQYV. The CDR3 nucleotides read TGTGCCAGCAGTTACTCTGGGGGGCGCGAGCAGTACGTC.

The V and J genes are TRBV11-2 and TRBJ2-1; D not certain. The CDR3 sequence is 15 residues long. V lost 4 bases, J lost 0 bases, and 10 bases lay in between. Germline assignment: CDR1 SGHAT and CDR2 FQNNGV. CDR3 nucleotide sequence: TGTGCCAGCAGCTCCCCGTCGTCCTCCTACAATGAGCAGTTCTTC. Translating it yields CASSSPSSSYNEQFF.

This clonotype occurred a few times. The CDR3 loop reads CASSYSGGTSYNEQFF. The CDR3 DNA is TGTGCCAGCAGCTATAGCGGGGGGACGTCCTACAATGAGCAGTTCTTC. V usage is TRBV7-2 and J usage is TRBJ2-1; 10 positions agree with TRBD2. V trimming: 4 bases; J trimming: 1 base; junction bases outside the gene matches: 4. Germline V gene sequence: CDR1 SGHTA, CDR2 FQGNSA. The CDR3 is made up of 16 amino acids.

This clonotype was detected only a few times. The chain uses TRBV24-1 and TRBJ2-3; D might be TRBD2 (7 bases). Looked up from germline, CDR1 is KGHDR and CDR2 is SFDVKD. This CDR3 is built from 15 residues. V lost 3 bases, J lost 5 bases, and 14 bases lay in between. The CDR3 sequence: CATSDARGPGDTQYF. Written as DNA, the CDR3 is TGTGCCACCAGTGATGCGCGGGGGCCGGGAGATACGCAGTATTTT.

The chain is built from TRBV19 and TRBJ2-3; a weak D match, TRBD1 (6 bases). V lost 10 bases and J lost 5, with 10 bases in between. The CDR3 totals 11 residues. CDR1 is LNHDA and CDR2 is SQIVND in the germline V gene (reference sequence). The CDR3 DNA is TGTGCCACTAAACAGGGAGATACGCAGTATTTT. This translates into CATKQGDTQYF.

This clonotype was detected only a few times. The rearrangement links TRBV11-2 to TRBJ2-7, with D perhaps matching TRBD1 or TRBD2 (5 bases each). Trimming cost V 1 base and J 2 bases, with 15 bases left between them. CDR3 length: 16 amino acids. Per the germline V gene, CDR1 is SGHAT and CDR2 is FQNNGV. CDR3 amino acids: CASSLAAGTATYEQYF. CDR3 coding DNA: TGTGCCAGCAGCTTAGCGGCAGGGACCGCTACCTACGAGCAGTACTTC.

The DNA for the CDR3 is TGTGCCAGCAGTTTCTTGGTAAATGAGCAGTTCTTC. This encodes CASSFLVNEQFF. V and J are TRBV12-3 or TRBV12-4 and TRBJ2-1; D is unclear. The V gene lost 3 bases and the J gene lost 7 bases, with 7 bases spanning the gap. The CDR3 contains 12 residues.

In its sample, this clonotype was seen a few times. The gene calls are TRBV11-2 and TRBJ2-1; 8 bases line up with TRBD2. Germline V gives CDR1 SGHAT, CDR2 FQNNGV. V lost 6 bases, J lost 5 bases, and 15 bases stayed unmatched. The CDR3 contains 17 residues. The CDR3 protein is CASSRYSGGRIDNEQFF. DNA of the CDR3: TGTGCCAGCAGTCGGTACTCGGGGGGGCGAATTGACAATGAGCAGTTCTTC.

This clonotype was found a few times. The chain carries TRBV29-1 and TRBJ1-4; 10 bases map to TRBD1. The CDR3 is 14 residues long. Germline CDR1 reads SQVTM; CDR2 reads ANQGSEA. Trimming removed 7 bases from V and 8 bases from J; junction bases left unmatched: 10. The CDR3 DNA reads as TGCAGCGGGGTGACGGGACAGGGGTACGAAAAACTGTTTTTT. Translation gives CSGVTGQGYEKLFF.